The present T cell receptor (beta chain) was sequenced within a study of T cell changes during pregnancy in multiple sclerosis. CDR1 is SGHTA and CDR2 is FQGNSA in the germline V gene. Trimming at V came to 4 bases and at J to 7 bases, leaving 12 bases not matched to a gene. The length of the CDR3 is 15 residues. Sequencing was performed with immunoSEQ multiplex PCR; in TCRdb, only in-frame clones are kept and a portion is missing. The table includes 95,000 to 100,000 clones, more than 85% detected once. The clonotype comes from a female donor with multiple sclerosis, enrolled in a pregnancy study. Sequenced material: peripheral blood, taken in the second trimester of pregnancy. The chain joins TRBV7-2 to TRBJ2-5; 7 bases fit TRBD2. Here the CDR3 reads CASSSQGGRRGTQYF. The DNA for the CDR3 is TGTGCCAGCAGCTCCCAGGGCGGGAGAAGGGGGACCCAGTACTTC. The variable domain in full, completed from reference TRBV7-2 and TRBJ2-5, reads GAGVSQSPSNKVTEKGKDVELRCDPISGHTALYWYRQSLGQGLEFLIYFQGNSAPDKSGLPSDRFSAERTGGSVSTLTIQRTQQEDSAVYLCASSSQGGRRGTQYFGPGTRLLVL.